Listed here are 21 T cell receptor beta chains from one sample, sequenced in a study of CD8+ T cells in alopecia areata. Sequencing templates came from extracted RNA that was reverse transcribed into cDNA. Clones were read by immunoSEQ multiplex PCR, and TCRdb kept only the in-frame ones, dropping some. The sample includes around 100,000 clones, none of them occurring once. Sequences were obtained from lesional skin. Every receptor here comes from a C3H/HeJ mouse with alopecia areata. For this strain, the MHC haplotype corresponds to H2-k.

This clone appeared a few times. Gene names are mouse gene names. Read sequence stops 4 residues before the CDR3 end, and the germline J gene provides the missing end. This chain uses TRBV1 with TRBJ1-4; TRBD1 agrees at 10 bases. Germline values: CDR1 NSQYPW, CDR2 LRSPGD (reference sequence). V shed 1 base, J shed 0 bases, and the junction held 2 bases outside the gene matches. CDR3 length: 17 amino acids. The CDR3 sequence is CTCSAVGQGISNERLFF. The covered CDR3 bases are TGCACCTGCAGTGCAGTGGGACAGGGGATTTCCAACGAA.

As concerns this clone: Genes and germline are mouse. The read comes to an end 4 residues before the CDR3 does, leaving the germline J gene to fill in the end. The J gene is TRBJ2-1, the V gene TRBV19; D not certain. The CDR3 runs 14 residues. Germline CDR1 is FNHDT and CDR2 is SITEND (reference sequence). Trimming removed 4 bases from V and 0 bases from J, with 8 bases in between. The sequenced part of the CDR3 DNA is TGTGCCAGCAGTTTCAATCATAACTATGCT. Its protein product is CASSFNHNYA. The complete CDR3 protein is CASSFNHNYAEQFF.

Concerning this clone: The genes are named according to mouse. The DNA ends 4 residues before the CDR3 does, and the rest of the CDR3 is filled in from the germline J gene. The V and J genes are TRBV19 and TRBJ2-3; 8 bases fit TRBD1. Trimming at V came to 7 bases and at J to 0 bases, leaving 4 bases not matched to a gene. The V gene's germline CDR1 is FNHDT and CDR2 SITEND (reference sequence). This CDR3 spans 14 amino acids. Partial CDR3 DNA: TGTGCCAGCCGGACAGGGAGGAGTGCAGAA. It codes for CASRTGRSAE. The full CDR3 is CASRTGRSAETLYF.

Notes on this clone: Genes here carry mouse names. With the read ending 4 residues before the CDR3 end, the germline J gene is used to fill in that end. The gene calls are TRBV13-3 and TRBJ2-7; 8 bases align to TRBD2. This CDR3 spans 16 amino acids. Germline V gene data show CDR1 as NNHDY and CDR2 as SYVADS. Partial CDR3 DNA: TGTGCCAGCAGTGATGCAAACTGGGGGTTTTCTTAT. It yields the protein CASSDANWGFSY. The full-length CDR3 reads as CASSDANWGFSYEQYF.

This clone was counted a few times. The genes are named according to mouse. From the germline J gene comes the end of the CDR3, since the read stops 4 residues before it. This chain joins TRBV12-2 and TRBJ2-1; 9 positions agree with TRBD1. The CDR3 sequence is 14 residues long. CDR1 SGHLS and CDR2 HYDKME come from the germline V gene. Germline trimming cut 1 base from V and 3 bases from J; bases unmatched to any gene: 0. The sequenced CDR3 bases are TGTGCCAGCTCTCTGACAGGGGGCTATGCT. Translated: CASSLTGGYA. The complete CDR3 reads CASSLTGGYAEQFF.

As to this clone: The listed genes are named as in mouse. CDR3 DNA (partial): TGTGCCAGCAGACCCGGGACTGGGGGGGCGACAGCT. Translation: CASRPGTGGATA. The whole CDR3 region reads CASRPGTGGATAEQFF. This chain links TRBV13-1 with TRBJ2-1, with TRBD2 matching 14 bases. The read stops 4 residues short of the end of the CDR3; the missing end is completed from the germline J gene. There are 16 residues in the CDR3. CDR1 and CDR2 (germline): NSHNY, SYGAGN.

This clone was found a few times. Gene names and germline match the mouse. Read sequence stops 4 residues before the CDR3 end, and the germline J gene provides the missing end. This chain joins TRBV13-1 and TRBJ1-4; 7 positions match TRBD1. J was trimmed by 3 bases and V by 7 bases; bases with no gene match: 3. The CDR3 consists of 13 residues. Germline CDR1 and CDR2: NSHNY and SYGAGN. CDR3 protein: CASEDRPNERLFF. The part of the CDR3 DNA that was read is TGTGCCAGCGAGGACAGGCCCAACGAA.

Comments on this clone: Gene names follow the mouse nomenclature. The DNA ends 4 residues before the CDR3 does, and the rest of the CDR3 is filled in from the germline J gene. The genes are TRBV1 and TRBJ1-4; 8 bases are shared with TRBD1. The CDR3 length is 16 residues. Germline CDR1 is NSQYPW and CDR2 is LRSPGD (reference sequence). Unmatched junction bases numbered 2, after V lost 2 bases and J lost 0 bases. The CDR3 bases that were read are TGCACCTGCAGTGCACCACAGGGGGTTTCCAACGAA. Amino acids: CTCSAPQGVSNE. The entire CDR3 protein is CTCSAPQGVSNERLFF.

Worth noting for this clone: Germline and genes: mouse. Read sequence stops 4 residues before the CDR3 end, and the germline J gene provides the missing end. Within the sample, other DNA sequences also encode this same CDR3. The chain is built from TRBV1 and TRBJ1-1, with 8 nucleotides matching TRBD1. J was trimmed by 2 bases and V by 3 bases; bases with no gene match: 5. The CDR3 has 15 residues. CDR1 is NSQYPW and CDR2 is LRSPGD in the germline V gene (reference sequence). The CDR3 loop is CTCSARQGSNTEVFF. The sequenced part of the CDR3 DNA is TGCACCTGCAGTGCCCGACAGGGGAGCAACACA.

Concerning this clone itself: At residue 13, the TCRdb protein departs from the DNA translation, so the protein shown here was derived from the DNA itself. Mouse gene names apply. The CDR3 end is not reached by the read, which stops 3 residues before it; the germline J gene fills it in. This chain links TRBV13-1 with TRBJ1-3; 7 bases fit TRBD1. CDR3 size: 16 residues. Trimming cost V 1 base and J 0 bases; bases outside gene matches: 4. Germline V CDR1 and CDR2: NSHNY, SYGAGN. CDR3 DNA, as far as it was read: TGTGCCAGCAGTGATTGGGACAGCTCTTCTGGAAATACG. Its protein product is CASSDWDSSSGNT. In full, the CDR3 reads CASSDWDSSSGNTLYF.

This clone was detected ten times or more. Gene names and germline match the mouse. The read terminates 4 residues before the CDR3 end, so the remaining end is supplied by the germline J gene. The rearrangement joins TRBV13-3 to TRBJ2-7; TRBD2 agrees at 8 bases. CDR3 length: 14 residues. Germline-derived CDR1 and CDR2 are NNHDY and SYVADS. The part of the CDR3 DNA that was read is TGTGCCAGCAGTGGAGGACTGGGCCATTAT. This codes for CASSGGLGHY. The whole CDR3 protein reads CASSGGLGHYEQYF.

In this sample, this clone turned up a few times. Each gene name is a mouse one. From the germline J gene comes the end of the CDR3, since the read stops 4 residues before it. The chain has TRBV19 and TRBJ2-1; no definite D call. Per germline, CDR1 FNHDT and CDR2 SITEND (reference sequence). This CDR3 comprises 14 residues. V lost 5 bases and J 1 base, leaving 10 bases between the germline ends. The covered CDR3 bases are TGTGCCAGCAGCAATACAGAAAACTATGCT. Its protein product is CASSNTENYA. The CDR3, in full, reads CASSNTENYAEQFF.

This clone has more than one count but fewer than ten. The genes are named according to mouse. CDR3 DNA, as far as it was read: TGCACCTGCAGTGCAGACAGGGAGAGCGCT. This encodes CTCSADRESA. The CDR3 in full is CTCSADRESAEQFF. The chain uses TRBV1 and TRBJ2-1; tentatively, D is TRBD1 (5 bases). The CDR3 end falls 4 residues outside the read, so it is completed with the germline J gene. Germline loops: CDR1 NSQYPW, CDR2 LRSPGD (reference sequence). The CDR3 loop spans 14 amino acids. The whole variable domain, remainder taken from reference TRBV1 and TRBJ2-1, is VTLLEQNPRWRLVPRGQAVNLRCILKNSQYPWMSWYQQDLQKQLQWLFTLRSPGDKEVKSLPGADYLATRVTDTELRLQVANMSQGRTLYCTCSADRESAEQFFGPGTRLTVL.

As to this clone: Here the gene names and germline are mouse. The CDR3 goes on 4 residues after the read ends, and that part is filled in from the germline J gene. The chain uses TRBV17 and TRBJ2-4, with 11 bases identical to TRBD2. The CDR3 extends over 19 amino acids. Germline-derived CDR1 and CDR2 are MNHDT and YYDKIL. The V and J ends lost 0 bases and 0 bases, in that order; junction bases with no gene match: 8. The CDR3 DNA, read in part, is TGTGCTAGCAGTAGAGATGAAAGGGGACTGGGGGCTAGTCAAAAC. This encodes CASSRDERGLGASQN. The whole CDR3 sequence is CASSRDERGLGASQNTLYF.

This clone was detected a few times. All gene names here are mouse names. The read ends 4 residues before the CDR3 terminus; that terminus is restored from the germline J gene. V is TRBV13-3 and J is TRBJ1-2; TRBD1 matches 9 bases. CDR1 and CDR2 (germline): NNHDY, SYVADS. This CDR3 has 14 residues. V was pared by 2 bases and J by 4 bases, with 3 bases of the junction left unmatched. The CDR3 DNA, read in part, is TGTGCCAGCAGTGACTGGACAGGGGCCTCC. It is translated as CASSDWTGAS. The entire CDR3 protein is CASSDWTGASDYTF.

Of note for this clone: Gene names are mouse gene names. The sequenced fragment ends 4 residues before the CDR3 boundary, so the rest is inferred from the germline J gene. This rearrangement joins TRBV1 to TRBJ2-1; tentatively, D is TRBD2 (5 bases). The CDR3 is made up of 14 amino acids. CDR1 is NSQYPW, CDR2 LRSPGD, per germline (reference sequence). This chain's CDR3 is CTCSADGGVTEQFF. CDR3 bases read: TGCACCTGCAGTGCAGATGGTGGGGTTACT.

This clone was picked up a small number of times. Genes here carry mouse names. The read stops 4 residues short of the end of the CDR3; the missing end is completed from the germline J gene. V is TRBV13-3 and J is TRBJ2-1; maybe TRBD1 (6 bases). CDR1 and CDR2 (germline): NNHDY, SYVADS. The CDR3 sequence is 15 residues long. V lost 5 bases and J 1 base, leaving 13 bases between the germline ends. CDR3 protein: CASREAGQNYAEQFF. CDR3 DNA (partial): TGTGCCAGCAGAGAGGCGGGACAAAACTATGCT.

On this clone: Gene names are mouse gene names. The read gets to within 4 residues of the CDR3 end, and the germline J gene fills in the rest. This chain connects TRBV13-1 to TRBJ1-1; 9 bases agree with TRBD1. V lost 1 base and J lost 0; bases outside the gene matches: 4. Looked up from germline, CDR1 is NSHNY and CDR2 is SYGAGN. The CDR3 has 16 amino acids. This CDR3 is CASSDRQGGTNTEVFF. The sequenced part of the CDR3 DNA is TGTGCCAGCAGTGATCGACAGGGGGGAACAAACACA.

This clone was detected many times. Germline and genes here are mouse. The read gets to within 4 residues of the CDR3 end, and the germline J gene fills in the rest. The chain employs TRBV13-3 and TRBJ2-2; 11 positions match TRBD1. Germline trimming cut 3 bases from V and 3 bases from J; bases unmatched to any gene: 1. The germline gives CDR1 NNHDY, CDR2 SYVADS. This CDR3 contains 15 residues. The CDR3 DNA, read in part, is TGTGCCAGCAGTGTGGACAGGGGGCACACCGGG. This encodes CASSVDRGHTG. The whole CDR3 is CASSVDRGHTGQLYF.

In this sample, this clone turned up a few times. Genes here carry mouse names. The read is 4 residues too short to cover the CDR3 end, so that end is filled in from the germline J gene. The gene calls are TRBV19 and TRBJ2-1, with a possible D match to TRBD1 (6 bases). Trimming stripped 6 bases from V and 0 bases from J, with 10 bases between. The germline gives CDR1 FNHDT, CDR2 SITEND (reference sequence). The CDR3 loop spans 14 amino acids. CDR3 bases read: TGTGCCAGCACAGGACAGCCTAACTATGCT. Its protein is CASTGQPNYA. The full CDR3 protein is CASTGQPNYAEQFF.

This clone was seen more than once but under ten times. Gene names are mouse gene names. The CDR3 goes on 4 residues after the read ends, and that part is filled in from the germline J gene. This chain links TRBV19 with TRBJ2-7; 7 nucleotides match TRBD2. Germline CDR1 is FNHDT and CDR2 is SITEND (reference sequence). CDR3 size: 13 residues. CDR3 bases read: TGTGCCAGCACGGACGGGGGGGAGGAT. It codes for CASTDGGED. The entire CDR3 sequence reads CASTDGGEDEQYF.